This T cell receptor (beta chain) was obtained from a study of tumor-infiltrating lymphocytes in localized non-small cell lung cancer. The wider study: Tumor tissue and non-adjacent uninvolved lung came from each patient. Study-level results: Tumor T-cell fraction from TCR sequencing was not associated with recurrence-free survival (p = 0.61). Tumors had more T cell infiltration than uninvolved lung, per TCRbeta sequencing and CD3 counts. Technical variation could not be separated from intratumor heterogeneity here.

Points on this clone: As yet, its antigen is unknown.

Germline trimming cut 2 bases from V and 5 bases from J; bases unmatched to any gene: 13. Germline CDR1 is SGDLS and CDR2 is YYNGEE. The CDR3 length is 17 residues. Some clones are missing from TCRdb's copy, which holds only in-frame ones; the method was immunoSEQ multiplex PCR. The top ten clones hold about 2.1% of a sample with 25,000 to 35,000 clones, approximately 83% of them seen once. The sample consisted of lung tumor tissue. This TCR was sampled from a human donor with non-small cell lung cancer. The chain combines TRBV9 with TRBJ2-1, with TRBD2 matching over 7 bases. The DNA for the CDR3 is TGTGCCAGCAGCGTCTCCCTGGTAAGCGGGGCAGACAATGAGCAGTTCTTC. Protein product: CASSVSLVSGADNEQFF.